Below are 5 T cell receptor beta chains sequenced from a single sample in a study of cytomegalovirus exposure and HLA in healthy donors. A multiplex PCR was run with 60 Vbeta primers and 13 Jbeta primers. Assay: immunoSEQ multiplex PCR; the TCRdb copy retains only in-frame clones and omits some. The sample records 180,000 or so clones, about 62% being singletons. Specimen: PBMCs. The receptors were sampled from a man aged 35-49 years in good health and CMV-seronegative.

The chain recombines TRBV2 with TRBJ2-2; 10 bases line up with TRBD2. CDR1 and CDR2 from the germline V gene are SNHLY and FYNNEI. Trimming took 6 bases from V and 1 from J; bases not matched to a gene: 5. This CDR3 contains 16 residues. Here the CDR3 DNA reads TGTGCCAGCAGACAGGGACTAGCGAGGAACACCGGGGAGCTGTTTTTT. It specifies CASRQGLARNTGELFF.

The chain joins TRBV7-6 to TRBJ2-7; 12 bases agree with TRBD2. In germline, CDR1 is SGHVS, CDR2 FNYEAQ. The CDR3 has 19 residues. The V segment lost 1 base and the J segment 12 bases; nucleotides outside the gene matches: 22. This CDR3 is CASSLGPGQGDWTSGNSYF. The DNA of the CDR3 is TGTGCCAGCAGCTTAGGCCCAGGACAGGGGGACTGGACTAGCGGGAATTCGTACTTC.

The chain links TRBV5-1 to TRBJ2-1; 9 nucleotides line up with TRBD2. The CDR3 length is 15 residues. Germline V lookup: CDR1 SGHRS, CDR2 YFSETQ. The V and J ends lost 4 bases and 7 bases, in that order; junction bases with no gene match: 9. The CDR3 loop reads CASSQSLAGDNEQFF. CDR3 coding DNA: TGCGCCAGCAGCCAATCCTTAGCGGGAGATAATGAGCAGTTCTTC.

The CDR3 DNA reads as TGTGCCAGTAGTATCGTGGGGACACCCTCCTACGAGCAGTACTTC. Residues: CASSIVGTPSYEQYF. J is TRBJ2-7 and V is TRBV19, with a weak D call TRBD1 (6 bases). CDR1 LNHDA and CDR2 SQIVND come from the germline V gene (reference sequence). Trimming left V 3 bases short and J 0 bases short, with 12 bases between. CDR3 length equals 15 residues.

The chain has TRBV2 and TRBJ2-5; TRBD2 matches 8 bases. The CDR3 extends over 13 amino acids. V shed 6 bases, J shed 5 bases, and the junction held 5 bases outside the gene matches. Germline lookup yields CDR1 SNHLY and CDR2 FYNNEI. Written as DNA, the CDR3 is TGTGCCAGCAGGTGGGGACTAGTTGAGACCCAGTACTTC. It is translated as CASRWGLVETQYF.